This T cell receptor beta chain was identified during a study of early T cells in non-severe SARS-CoV-2 infection. This clonotype was observed a few times. TCRdb independently ran MiXCR on the 5' RACE reads; one entry per CDR3 protein. The sample lists about 73,000 distinct CDR3 sequences, approximately 14% occurring once. This CDR3 has 17 amino acids. The V gene's germline CDR1 is SGHTA and CDR2 FQGNSA. V shed 4 bases, J shed 1 base, and the junction held 12 bases outside the gene matches. Sequencing was done on a sample of whole blood. The TCR originated in an adult who was a healthcare worker with PCR-confirmed SARS-CoV-2 infection or an uninfected control (not recorded which). This sequence joins TRBV7-2 and TRBJ1-2; 7 bases are a match to TRBD1. In nucleotides, the CDR3 is TGTGCCAGCAGCTCTCCGGGACAGCCTCAATTTAACTATGGCTACACCTTC. It codes for CASSSPGQPQFNYGYTF.